The T cell receptor (beta chain) under discussion was sequenced for a study of cytomegalovirus exposure and HLA in healthy donors. Study results and limitations: The study labeled fewer than 200 TCR beta chains cytomegalovirus-associated.

PCR amplification relied on 60 Vbeta primers (plus 13 Jbeta primers). Sequencing used immunoSEQ multiplex PCR; TCRdb keeps in-frame clones, though not all of them. The data contain 120,000 or so clones, 70% to 85% of them seen just once; the ten biggest clones take up 3% to 4%. The CDR3 is 15 amino acids. Germline values: CDR1 SGDLS, CDR2 YYNGEE. V dropped 3 bases and J dropped 6 bases, with 17 bases sitting between them. Regarding this clone: Its antigen is not identified.

The clonotype originates from a woman aged 45-60 years in good health and CMV-seronegative. The chain couples TRBV9 to TRBJ2-3; maybe TRBD2 (7 bases). Material: PBMCs. The CDR3 region has the DNA TGTGCCAGCAGCGGAGGGGGAGGGCCATGGGATACGCAGTATTTT. Translation gives CASSGGGGPWDTQYF.